The 30 T cell receptor beta chains listed next were all sequenced from one sample in a study of shared T cell receptors in the human thymus listed by TCRdb under 2021. Library creation used the immunoSEQ multiplex PCR assay. Held by TCRdb, this immuneACCESS table contains in-frame sequences only and omits some clones. Under half of the omission traces to an unresolved V gene where checked; the cause of the rest is unknown. In this sample the table shows about 380,000 clones, 85% to 95% of which occur a single time. The top ten clones comprise around 0.019% of the sample. Sequencing used thymocytes. The receptors here all came from a human donor.

The chain uses TRBV27 and TRBJ2-2; D not resolved. Germline values: CDR1 MNHEY, CDR2 SMNVEV (reference sequence). The CDR3 contains 14 residues. V was clipped by 6 bases and J by 4 bases, with 12 bases between them. The CDR3 is CASRALGCTGELFF. CDR3 nucleotides: TGTGCCAGCAGAGCCTTAGGGTGCACCGGGGAGCTGTTTTTT.

This chain connects TRBV10-3 to TRBJ1-2; D remains unclear. V lost 0 bases to trimming and J lost 4 bases, with 24 bases between them. The CDR3 has 19 amino acids. Germline CDR1 is ENHRY and CDR2 is SYGVKD. CDR3 loop: CAISESETVRRAGSYGYTF. The DNA for the CDR3 is TGTGCCATCAGTGAGTCAGAGACGGTCCGGAGAGCGGGGAGCTATGGCTACACCTTC.

The chain couples TRBV27 to TRBJ2-7; the match to TRBD1 covers 7 bases. The CDR3 sequence is 15 residues long. After removal of 2 bases from V and 3 bases from J, the junction contained 7 bases not matched to a gene. Germline V gives CDR1 MNHEY, CDR2 SMNVEV (reference sequence). The CDR3 spells CASSLRGQLHYEQYF. CDR3 bases: TGTGCCAGCAGTTTAAGGGGGCAGCTTCACTACGAGCAGTACTTC.

The chain couples TRBV28 to TRBJ2-1; D is unclear. Trimming took off 5 bases at V and 9 bases at J, with 17 bases between the two ends. CDR1 and CDR2 (germline): MDHEN, SYDVKM. The CDR3 spans 14 residues. The CDR3 region has the DNA TGTGCCAGCAGTATAATTACCCCCGCCCGTGAGCAGTTCTTC. It is translated as CASSIITPAREQFF.

This clone was observed once. The chain couples TRBV6-6 to TRBJ1-1; no reliable D call. V lost 4 bases to trimming and J lost 1 base, with 13 bases between them. This CDR3 has 15 amino acids. Looked up from germline, CDR1 is MNHNY and CDR2 is SVGAGI (reference sequence). CDR3 DNA sequence: TGTGCCAGCAGTTCGCCCGACGAGAAGAACACTGAAGCTTTCTTT. Encoded protein: CASSSPDEKNTEAFF.

The chain is built from TRBV4-1 and TRBJ1-1, with a tentative D call TRBD1 (5 bases). CDR3 size: 16 residues. The V gene's germline CDR1 is MGHRA and CDR2 YSYEKL. Trimming removed 0 bases from V and 0 bases from J, with 11 bases in between. The CDR3 reads CASSQDRAGLNTEAFF. Here the CDR3 DNA reads TGCGCCAGCAGCCAAGATCGAGCAGGGTTGAACACTGAAGCTTTCTTT.

The V call is TRBV18, the J call TRBJ2-7, with 8 bases lining up with TRBD2. Looked up from germline, CDR1 is KGHSH and CDR2 is LQKENI. The CDR3 length is 13 residues. V shed 3 bases, J shed 7 bases, and the junction held 5 bases outside the gene matches. This CDR3 is CASSPREGWEQYF. The CDR3, as DNA: TGTGCCAGCTCACCCCGGGAGGGATGGGAGCAGTACTTC.

The rearrangement joins TRBV6-5 to TRBJ2-1, with TRBD2 as a possible D gene (5 bases). The germline V and J ends were trimmed by 7 bases and 8 bases, with 15 bases remaining between them. The length of the CDR3 is 13 residues. From germline, CDR1 is MNHEY and CDR2 SVGAGI. This CDR3 reads CASNTTGIDEQFF. Written as DNA, the CDR3 is TGTGCCAGCAACACTACGGGGATAGATGAGCAGTTCTTC.

The chain links TRBV28 to TRBJ2-1; TRBD2 agrees at 7 bases. The V and J ends lost 5 bases and 10 bases, in that order; junction bases with no gene match: 5. The CDR3 is 12 amino acids. Germline CDR1 and CDR2: MDHEN and SYDVKM. The CDR3 nucleotides are TGTGCCAGCAGTGGGGCCGGGGGGGAGCAGTTCTTC. The encoded protein is CASSGAGGEQFF.

The chain couples TRBV15 to TRBJ2-3; D remains ambiguous. The CDR3 is made up of 12 amino acids. Trimming stripped 0 bases from V and 4 bases from J, with 2 bases between. Germline CDR1 is LNHNV and CDR2 is YYDKDF (reference sequence). CDR3 amino acids: CATSRDPDTQYF. CDR3 coding DNA: TGTGCCACCAGCAGAGATCCAGATACGCAGTATTTT.

The chain joins TRBV19 to TRBJ1-3; 7 bases match TRBD1. The germline gives CDR1 LNHDA, CDR2 SQIVND (reference sequence). Germline trimming cut 5 bases from V and 5 bases from J; bases unmatched to any gene: 6. CDR3 length: 14 residues. For the CDR3, the DNA is TGTGCCAGTAGTCCTAGGGGGCCAAGAAACACCATATATTTT. Translating gives CASSPRGPRNTIYF. The full variable domain, rest sourced from reference TRBV19 and TRBJ1-3, is DGGITQSPKYLFRKEGQNVTLSCEQNLNHDAMYWYRQDPGQGLRLIYYSQIVNDFQKGDIAEGYSVSREKKESFPLTVTSAQKNPTAFYLCASSPRGPRNTIYFGEGSWLTVV.

The CDR3 region has the DNA TGTGCCAGCAGTTTAAAAGGGGCCCGCACAGATACGCAGTATTTT. This encodes CASSLKGARTDTQYF. The chain couples TRBV28 to TRBJ2-3; TRBD1 is a possible D gene (5 bases). The germline V gene has CDR1 MDHEN and CDR2 SYDVKM. CDR3 length: 15 residues. With 2 bases removed from V and 1 base from J, the gap between germline ends came to 10 bases.

This clone was observed a handful of times. V and J are TRBV2 and TRBJ2-7; D is perhaps TRBD1 or TRBD2 (5 bases each). V was trimmed by 6 bases and J by 4 bases, leaving 16 bases between them. CDR1 SNHLY and CDR2 FYNNEI come from the germline V gene. This CDR3 contains 14 residues. The CDR3 region is CASRPGRYHYEQYF. CDR3 DNA: TGTGCCAGCAGACCGGGACGGTACCATTACGAGCAGTACTTC.

The V and J genes are TRBV6-1 and TRBJ2-1; D not resolved. The germline V gene encodes CDR1 MNHNS and CDR2 SASEGT. Trimming removed 4 bases from V and 0 bases from J, with 22 bases in between. The CDR3 sequence is 19 residues long. The CDR3 sequence is CASSGRTRIISSSYNEQFF. The CDR3 DNA sequence: TGTGCCAGCAGTGGCAGGACCAGAATCATATCGAGCTCCTACAATGAGCAGTTCTTC.

The chain carries TRBV30 and TRBJ2-1; D unclear. CDR1 and CDR2 from the germline V gene are GTSNPN and SVGIG (reference sequence). This CDR3 region has 14 residues. Trimming removed 6 bases from V and 2 bases from J, with 14 bases in between. The CDR3 loop is CACPVGGTYNEQFF. CDR3 in DNA: TGTGCCTGCCCGGTCGGCGGCACCTACAATGAGCAGTTCTTC.

The rearrangement links TRBV2 to TRBJ2-1; 8 bases fit TRBD1. Germline-derived CDR1 and CDR2 are SNHLY and FYNNEI. The CDR3 is made up of 15 amino acids. V lost 6 bases to trimming and J lost 8 bases; unmatched junction nucleotides: 12. CDR3 amino acids: CASSHGQGRDYEQFF. The CDR3 coding sequence is TGTGCCAGCAGCCACGGACAGGGAAGGGACTATGAGCAGTTCTTC.

This chain joins TRBV5-1 and TRBJ2-4, with TRBD2 as a possible D gene (7 bases). The CDR3 is 17 amino acids. From germline, CDR1 is SGHRS and CDR2 YFSETQ. V lost 3 bases to trimming and J lost 1 base, with 17 bases between them. As DNA, the CDR3 is TGCGCCAGCAGCTGGGGACAAATCGGGAGGGCCAAAAACATTCAGTACTTC. Encoded protein: CASSWGQIGRAKNIQYF.

The chain has TRBV25-1 and TRBJ1-5; 9 bases fit TRBD1. The CDR3 loop spans 16 amino acids. Germline assignment: CDR1 MGHDK and CDR2 SYGVNS. With V trimmed by 4 bases and J by 1 base, 5 bases remained unmatched. The CDR3, as DNA: TGTGCCAGCAGTGGCGCCGGGACAGGGAGCAATCAGCCCCAGCATTTT. This codes for CASSGAGTGSNQPQHF.

The CDR3 coding sequence is TGTGCCAGCAGTTATGTGCGGACCTACAATGAGCAGTTCTTC. This encodes CASSYVRTYNEQFF. V is TRBV6-5 and J is TRBJ2-1; D not resolved. V was cut by 3 bases and J by 2 bases, with 8 bases left in between. Germline V gives CDR1 MNHEY, CDR2 SVGAGI. There are 14 residues in the CDR3.

V gene TRBV28 combines with J gene TRBJ2-7; D unresolved. V was clipped by 4 bases and J by 4 bases, with 29 bases between them. The CDR3 has 19 amino acids. CDR1 is MDHEN, CDR2 SYDVKM, per germline. As DNA, the CDR3 is TGTGCCAGCAGTTCCTCATCCCCCCCCGAGCTAACAGCCCGATACGAGCAGTACTTC. Its translation: CASSSSSPPELTARYEQYF.

The rearrangement links TRBV19 to TRBJ2-1; the D gene is possibly TRBD1 (5 bases). With 6 bases removed from V and 5 bases from J, the gap between germline ends came to 14 bases. The CDR3 is made up of 14 amino acids. Germline V gene lookup returns CDR1 LNHDA and CDR2 SQIVND (reference sequence). The CDR3 bases are TGTGCCAGTAGCGACCGCAGGGTCCACAATGAGCAGTTCTTC. Translating it yields CASSDRRVHNEQFF.

This clone occurred once. This chain links TRBV7-9 with TRBJ1-5, with a possible D match to TRBD1 (6 bases). The germline V gene has CDR1 SEHNR and CDR2 FQNEAQ (reference sequence). This CDR3 spans 15 amino acids. Between the trimmed V and J ends, which lost 5 bases and 4 bases, there was a span of 15 bases. The DNA for the CDR3 is TGTGCCAGCAGCCCCGGGGGCAGGGCGAATCAGCCCCAGCATTTT. Protein: CASSPGGRANQPQHF.

The chain employs TRBV13 and TRBJ1-6, with TRBD1 as a possible D gene (5 bases). The CDR3 covers 15 residues. From germline, CDR1 is PRHDT and CDR2 FYEKMQ (reference sequence). V was pared by 8 bases and J by 5 bases, with 16 bases between. The CDR3 bases are TGTGCCAGCTTGCAGGGAAAGAATCATAATTCACCCCTCCACTTT. Translation gives CASLQGKNHNSPLHF.

V is TRBV7-6 and J is TRBJ2-3; unclear D gene. Germline V CDR1 and CDR2: SGHVS, FNYEAQ. The CDR3 is 12 residues long. The ends were cut back, 5 bases at V and 4 bases at J, with 7 bases in the middle. CDR3 sequence (DNA): TGTGCCAGCAGCCTTAGGTCAGATACGCAGTATTTT. It specifies CASSLRSDTQYF. The full variable domain, rest sourced from reference TRBV7-6 and TRBJ2-3, is GAGVSQSPRYKVTKRGQDVALRCDPISGHVSLYWYRQALGQGPEFLTYFNYEAQQDKSGLPNDRFSAERPEGSISTLTIQRTEQRDSAMYRCASSLRSDTQYFGPGTRLTVL.

J is TRBJ2-3 and V is TRBV29-1; 8 nucleotides match TRBD1. After removal of 6 bases from V and 5 bases from J, the junction contained 7 bases not matched to a gene. This CDR3 comprises 13 residues. The germline gives CDR1 SQVTM, CDR2 ANQGSEA. CDR3 loop: CSVRDRHGDTQYF. The CDR3, as DNA: TGCAGCGTCCGGGACAGGCATGGAGATACGCAGTATTTT.

The V gene is TRBV12-5, the J gene TRBJ1-1; TRBD1 agrees at 10 bases. The J segment lost 2 bases and the V segment lost 1 base, leaving 4 bases of the junction unmatched. The CDR3 runs to 16 residues. Germline CDR1 LGHNT, CDR2 FRNRAP. The CDR3 DNA sequence: TGTGCTAGTGGTTTGGGGGGACAGGGGAATAACACTGAAGCTTTCTTT. It is translated as CASGLGGQGNNTEAFF.

The chain links TRBV5-8 to TRBJ2-3; 8 bases line up with TRBD1. The CDR3 covers 18 residues. The V segment lost 3 bases and the J segment 4 bases; nucleotides outside the gene matches: 16. CDR1 SGHTS and CDR2 YDEGEE come from the germline V gene. The CDR3 region has the DNA TGTGCCAGCAGCTCGTCTCCCAAGGGACAGGTGGAGGCAGATACGCAGTATTTT. Residues: CASSSSPKGQVEADTQYF. Filled out from reference TRBV5-8 and TRBJ2-3, the complete variable domain reads EAGVTQSPTHLIKTRGQQATLRCSPISGHTSVYWYQQALGLGLQFLLWYDEGEERNRGNFPPRFSGRQFPNYSSELNVNALELEDSALYLCASSSSPKGQVEADTQYFGPGTRLTVL.

This chain uses TRBV27 with TRBJ1-5; 10 bases match TRBD1. CDR3 length equals 15 residues. Germline CDR1 MNHEY, CDR2 SMNVEV (reference sequence). With V trimmed by 6 bases and J by 3 bases, 5 bases remained unmatched. CDR3 in DNA: TGTGCCAGCAGATTGGGACAGGGGCTCAATCAGCCCCAGCATTTT. Translation gives CASRLGQGLNQPQHF.

This sequence joins TRBV25-1 and TRBJ1-1; no clear D gene. The CDR3 consists of 15 residues. The ends were cut back, 2 bases at V and 0 bases at J, with 10 bases in the middle. The germline V gene encodes CDR1 MGHDK and CDR2 SYGVNS. The DNA of the CDR3 is TGTGCCAGCAGTGAAGGGTTGGCCTTGAACACTGAAGCTTTCTTT. It is translated as CASSEGLALNTEAFF.

The rearrangement links TRBV19 to TRBJ1-5; the D is unclear. This CDR3 is built from 15 residues. V was cut by 5 bases and J by 3 bases, with 14 bases left in between. Germline V gene sequence: CDR1 LNHDA, CDR2 SQIVND (reference sequence). The CDR3 DNA follows: TGTGCCAGTAGTCCCGACAAGAGGTACAATCAGCCCCAGCATTTT. Translation: CASSPDKRYNQPQHF.